Below, 2 T cell receptor beta chains from the same sample are listed, as sequenced in a study of cytotoxic CD8 clonotypes in ibrutinib-treated CLL. The method was immunoSEQ multiplex PCR; TCRdb's version includes in-frame clones alone and lacks a portion of them. The sample holds approximately 340,000 clones; 67% are singletons and the top ten take 6.3%. This specimen was PBMCs, taken after 36 months of ibrutinib treatment. The receptors were sampled from a human donor with chronic lymphocytic leukemia.

This chain joins TRBV5-6 and TRBJ2-6; D gene unclear. This CDR3 has 18 amino acids. In germline, CDR1 is SGHDT, CDR2 YYEEEE. V was cut by 4 bases and J by 0 bases, with 17 bases left in between. CDR3 sequence (DNA): TGTGCCAGCAGCCGGCGGACGGGCCCCCTCTCTGGGGCCAACGTCCTGACTTTC. Residues: CASSRRTGPLSGANVLTF.

V usage is TRBV28 and J usage is TRBJ2-7, with D uncertain. Germline CDR1 is MDHEN and CDR2 is SYDVKM. The CDR3 totals 12 residues. V was trimmed by 5 bases and J by 6 bases, leaving 11 bases between them. The chain's CDR3 is CASSPGYGEQYF. As DNA, the CDR3 is TGTGCCAGCAGTCCCGGCTATGGCGAGCAGTACTTC.